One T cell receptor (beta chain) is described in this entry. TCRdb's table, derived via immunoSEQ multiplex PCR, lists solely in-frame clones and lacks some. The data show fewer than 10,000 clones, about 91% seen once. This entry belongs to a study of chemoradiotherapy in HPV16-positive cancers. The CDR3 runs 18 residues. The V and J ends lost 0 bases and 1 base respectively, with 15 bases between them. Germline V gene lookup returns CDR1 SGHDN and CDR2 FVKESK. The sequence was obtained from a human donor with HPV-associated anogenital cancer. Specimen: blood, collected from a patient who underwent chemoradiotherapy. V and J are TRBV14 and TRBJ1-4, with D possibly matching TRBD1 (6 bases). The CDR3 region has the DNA TGTGCCAGCAGCCAAGATCGGGGGGGGCCCGGAACTAATGAAAAACTGTTTTTT. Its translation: CASSQDRGGPGTNEKLFF.